This T cell receptor beta chain emerged from a study of T cells after yellow fever vaccination. Study in general: Preparation used SMART-Seq v4 Ultra Low Input for the low-cell-number fractions.

The CDR3 covers 15 residues. The germline CDR1 and CDR2 sequences are SGHRS and YFSETQ. Trimming cost V 4 bases and J 8 bases; bases outside gene matches: 9. Synthesis of TCR cDNA relied on 5'RACE template switching, which attached a universal primer site and UMIs. TCRdb passed the 5' RACE reads through MiXCR, listing each CDR3 protein once. The sample includes hundreds of thousands of distinct CDR3 sequences, around 19% of them seen just once. This clonotype has only a few counts. As yet, its antigen is unknown. General study findings and limits: Reappearance after the booster was seen for most primary-vaccination clones, at more than 95% CD4 and roughly 90% CD8. Abundant clonotypes from the bulk population could contaminate FACS-sorted repertoires.

The receptor was derived from a man younger than 35 who received the YFV17D yellow fever vaccine. The gene calls are TRBV5-1 and TRBJ1-6, with 7 bases lining up with TRBD1. The specimen was PBMCs, collected before the yellow fever booster vaccination. The CDR3 spells CASSATGTDDSPLHF. The CDR3 DNA reads as TGCGCCAGCAGCGCCACCGGGACAGATGATTCACCCCTCCACTTT.